These 32 T cell receptor beta chains were all obtained from the same sample, sequenced in a study of CD4 T cells in relation to SARS-CoV-2 and coronaviruses. These receptors' targets are unknown. The unexposed donors gave CD4+ T cells in about 2011-2019, prior to COVID-19. The cells were cultured for about ten days before CD4+ T cells were isolated. TCRdb keeps only in-frame clones here, not all; method: immunoSEQ multiplex PCR. The sample yields about 20,000 clones, 60% to 85% seen once. Sequenced sample: CD4+ T cells from PBMCs, cultured in vitro. All receptors derive from a human donor in good health.

In its sample, this clone was seen once. J is TRBJ2-7 and V is TRBV4-2; D is ambiguous. Germline V gene data show CDR1 as LGHNA and CDR2 as YNFKEQ. V was clipped by 1 base and J by 5 bases, with 3 bases between them. The CDR3 extends over 11 amino acids. DNA of the CDR3: TGTGCCAGCAGCCAAGCGGACGAGCAGTACTTC. Amino acids: CASSQADEQYF.

The V call is TRBV10-3, the J call TRBJ2-1; TRBD2 matches 9 bases. Germline CDR1 ENHRY, CDR2 SYGVKD. This CDR3 comprises 14 residues. J lost 5 bases, V lost 4 bases, and 3 bases had no gene match. In DNA form, the CDR3 reads TGTGCCATCAGTGGTCTAGCGGGAAACAATGAGCAGTTCTTC. Amino acids: CAISGLAGNNEQFF.

V gene TRBV3-1 (or the pseudogene TRBV3-2) combines with J gene TRBJ2-3, with D unresolved. CDR1 is LGHDT, CDR2 YNNKEL, per germline (reference sequence). Trimming stripped 0 bases from V and 7 bases from J, with 20 bases between. The CDR3 length is 17 residues. The CDR3 DNA follows: TGTGCCAGCAGCCAAGATCTCCGCCCTCAGACTGCGCATACGCAGTATTTT. It is translated as CASSQDLRPQTAHTQYF.

The V gene is TRBV24-1, the J gene TRBJ2-3; maybe TRBD1 (6 bases). Germline loops: CDR1 KGHDR, CDR2 SFDVKD. V dropped 3 bases and J dropped 0 bases, with 9 bases sitting between them. The length of the CDR3 is 15 residues. As DNA, the CDR3 is TGTGCCACCAGTGATCCTGGACAGAGCACAGATACGCAGTATTTT. Its translation: CATSDPGQSTDTQYF.

The chain employs TRBV19 and TRBJ1-5; weak D call: TRBD1 (5 bases). Germline assignment: CDR1 LNHDA and CDR2 SQIVND (reference sequence). CDR3 size: 14 residues. The V end lost 11 bases, the J end lost 0 bases, and 14 bases lay between the germline ends. Written as DNA, the CDR3 is TGTGCCGGGGGTAGGAGGGCTAGCAATCAGCCCCAGCATTTT. Its translation: CAGGRRASNQPQHF.

The chain combines TRBV10-3 with TRBJ2-7; no firm D call. Germline V lookup: CDR1 ENHRY, CDR2 SYGVKD. Trimming removed 8 bases from V and 3 bases from J, with 14 bases in between. The CDR3 has 13 amino acids. In DNA form, the CDR3 reads TGTGCCATCGCCCCGGTCGCTGACTACGAGCAGTACTTC. Translated: CAIAPVADYEQYF.

The chain joins TRBV6-2 or TRBV6-3 to TRBJ1-1, with D hard to call. Germline CDR1 reads MNHEY; CDR2 reads SVGEGT. The CDR3 has 13 amino acids. Trimming took 3 bases from V and 4 from J, leaving 9 bases between them. CDR3 sequence (DNA): TGTGCCAGCAGTTATGTGGGATTCACTGAAGCTTTCTTT. It specifies CASSYVGFTEAFF.

In DNA form, the CDR3 reads TGTGCCAGCAGTAAATCGGTCTACGAGCAGTACTTC. Its translation is CASSKSVYEQYF. The chain recombines TRBV6-2 or TRBV6-3 with TRBJ2-7; D remains unclear. This CDR3 spans 12 amino acids. Germline V gives CDR1 MNHEY, CDR2 SVGEGT. Trimming removed 5 bases from V and 3 bases from J, with 8 bases in between.

This rearrangement joins TRBV6-4 to TRBJ1-6; no clear D. The CDR3 contains 13 residues. Trimming left V 4 bases short and J 7 bases short, with 8 bases between. CDR1 and CDR2 from the germline V gene are MRHNA and SNTAGT. In DNA form, the CDR3 reads TGTGCCAGCAGTGGAAGTCTCAATTCACCCCTCCACTTT. Its translation: CASSGSLNSPLHF.

This chain joins TRBV5-1 and TRBJ2-3; D is possibly TRBD1 (6 bases). Deletions cut 0 bases from V and 3 bases from J, with 14 bases between. The germline V gene encodes CDR1 SGHRS and CDR2 YFSETQ. This CDR3 contains 16 residues. CDR3 nucleotides: TGCGCCAGCAGCTTGGCCACAGGGTTAGGAACAGATACGCAGTATTTT. Its translation: CASSLATGLGTDTQYF.

About this clone: This sample also contains other DNA sequences that code for the same CDR3. This chain joins TRBV5-1 and TRBJ2-1; 9 nucleotides line up with TRBD2. Germline V lookup: CDR1 SGHRS, CDR2 YFSETQ. V lost 5 bases and J lost 0; bases outside the gene matches: 6. The CDR3 has 16 amino acids. The CDR3 nucleotides are TGCGCCAGCAGACCGCTAGCGGGGAGCTCCTACAATGAGCAGTTCTTC. Its protein product is CASRPLAGSSYNEQFF. The complete variable domain, with remaining parts taken from reference TRBV5-1 and TRBJ2-1, reads KAGVTQTPRYLIKTRGQQVTLSCSPISGHRSVSWYQQTPGQGLQFLFEYFSETQRNKGNFPGRFSGRQFSNSRSEMNVSTLELGDSALYLCASRPLAGSSYNEQFFGPGTRLTVL.

This chain uses TRBV6-5 with TRBJ2-3; weak D call: TRBD1 (7 bases). This CDR3 comprises 15 residues. V was clipped by 8 bases and J by 4 bases, with 19 bases between them. Germline V gives CDR1 MNHEY, CDR2 SVGAGI. DNA of the CDR3: TGTGCCAGCTCCGACCTCACAGGGGAGGCAGATACGCAGTATTTT. It encodes CASSDLTGEADTQYF.

The genes are TRBV6-4 and TRBJ1-5; 11 positions agree with TRBD1. CDR1 and CDR2 from the germline V gene are MRHNA and SNTAGT. The CDR3 runs to 14 residues. V lost 2 bases and J lost 6; bases outside the gene matches: 0. Written as DNA, the CDR3 is TGTGCCAGCAGTGACGGGACAGGGGGTCAGCCCCAGCATTTT. Encoded protein: CASSDGTGGQPQHF.

This clone has a handful of counts. V and J are TRBV6-5 and TRBJ1-2, with D uncertain. V was pared by 7 bases and J by 2 bases, with 11 bases between. Per the germline V gene, CDR1 is MNHEY and CDR2 is SVGAGI. The CDR3 covers 13 residues. CDR3 sequence (DNA): TGTGCCAGCAAAGAGGTCAGCAACTATGGCTACACCTTC. Its protein is CASKEVSNYGYTF.

The CDR3 DNA sequence: TGTGCCAGCAGTCAGGGGGGACCCTACAATGAGCAGTTCTTC. Amino acid sequence: CASSQGGPYNEQFF. V is TRBV6-5 and J is TRBJ2-1; the D gene is possibly TRBD1 (7 bases). V lost 5 bases and J lost 2, with 10 bases in between. The CDR3 contains 14 residues. Germline lookup yields CDR1 MNHEY and CDR2 SVGAGI.

The chain joins TRBV3-1 (or the pseudogene TRBV3-2) to TRBJ2-7; 13 nucleotides agree with TRBD2. This CDR3 has 16 amino acids. The J segment lost 2 bases and the V segment lost 0 bases, leaving 1 base of the junction unmatched. The germline V gene encodes CDR1 LGHDT and CDR2 YNNKEL (reference sequence). CDR3 amino acids: CASSQEGTSGTYEQYF. Here the CDR3 DNA reads TGTGCCAGCAGCCAAGAGGGGACTAGCGGGACCTACGAGCAGTACTTC.

V is TRBV7-9 and J is TRBJ1-2; 9 bases align to TRBD1. The trim removed 6 bases at V and 8 bases at J, leaving 10 bases unmatched. Germline CDR1 reads SEHNR; CDR2 reads FQNEAQ (reference sequence). There are 14 residues in the CDR3. CDR3: CASRDGQGQHGYTF. CDR3 coding DNA: TGTGCCAGCAGAGACGGACAGGGGCAACACGGCTACACCTTC.

This clone was seen a handful of times. V gene TRBV5-1 combines with J gene TRBJ1-5; D is unresolved. Germline V gene sequence: CDR1 SGHRS, CDR2 YFSETQ. V lost 0 bases and J lost 4, with 11 bases in between. CDR3 length equals 15 residues. This chain's CDR3 is CASSLAGTSNQPQHF. The CDR3 nucleotides are TGCGCCAGCAGCTTGGCGGGCACTTCAAATCAGCCCCAGCATTTT.

This clone came up a few times. The rearrangement links TRBV18 to TRBJ2-3, with 7 bases fitting TRBD1. CDR3 length: 13 residues. CDR1 KGHSH and CDR2 LQKENI come from the germline V gene. V gave up 6 bases and J gave up 4 bases; unmatched junction bases: 4. The CDR3 is CASSRQGPDTQYF. The CDR3 DNA reads TGTGCCAGCTCGCGACAGGGCCCAGATACGCAGTATTTT.

This chain links TRBV5-1 with TRBJ2-7, with 7 nucleotides matching TRBD1. Germline trimming cut 4 bases from V and 5 bases from J; bases unmatched to any gene: 9. The CDR3 length is 14 residues. The germline CDR1 and CDR2 sequences are SGHRS and YFSETQ. The CDR3 nucleotides are TGCGCCAGCAGCAAAGGGACAGAGACCCACGAGCAGTACTTC. Translating gives CASSKGTETHEQYF.

The rearrangement links TRBV19 to TRBJ1-5, with D possibly TRBD1 on 6 matching bases. This CDR3 region has 14 residues. Trimming stripped 10 bases from V and 2 bases from J, with 15 bases between. The germline V gene has CDR1 LNHDA and CDR2 SQIVND (reference sequence). As DNA, the CDR3 is TGTGCCACCAGGGGAGGGTGGGGCAATCAGCCCCAGCATTTT. It encodes CATRGGWGNQPQHF.

The chain is built from TRBV7-2 and TRBJ1-1; possibly TRBD1 for D (5 bases). Germline V lookup: CDR1 SGHTA, CDR2 FQGNSA. CDR3 length equals 13 residues. V was cut by 4 bases and J by 5 bases, with 11 bases left in between. CDR3 protein: CASSSGTGTEAFF. The CDR3 DNA follows: TGTGCCAGCAGCTCCGGGACGGGGACTGAAGCTTTCTTT.

This clone appeared a single time. CDR3 residues: CASRDTTNEKLFF. The CDR3, as DNA: TGTGCCAGCAGAGACACAACTAATGAAAAACTGTTTTTT. The chain combines TRBV19 with TRBJ1-4; D is unresolved. V gave up 9 bases and J gave up 0 bases, with 8 bases separating them. The CDR3 runs to 13 residues. CDR1 and CDR2 from the germline V gene are LNHDA and SQIVND (reference sequence).

This chain joins TRBV2 and TRBJ1-1; no reliable D call. The germline gives CDR1 SNHLY, CDR2 FYNNEI. This CDR3 has 11 amino acids. The V and J ends lost 3 bases and 11 bases respectively, with 10 bases between them. Here the CDR3 DNA reads TGTGCCAGCAGTGACGGGTCAAGGGCTTTCTTT. Translation: CASSDGSRAFF.

The chain uses TRBV11-2 and TRBJ1-3; D is undetermined. The CDR3 has 13 amino acids. Trimming cost V 3 bases and J 4 bases, with 7 bases left between them. The germline gives CDR1 SGHAT, CDR2 FQNNGV. The DNA of the CDR3 is TGTGCCAGCAGCTTGCAGATGGGAAACACCATATATTTT. Its protein product is CASSLQMGNTIYF.

J is TRBJ2-3 and V is TRBV7-9; 11 nucleotides align to TRBD2. The CDR3 has 15 residues. The ends lost 7 bases at V and 9 bases at J; junction bases unmatched: 12. Germline V gene data show CDR1 as SEHNR and CDR2 as FQNEAQ (reference sequence). CDR3: CASNQIAGGIGTQYF. The CDR3 region has the DNA TGTGCCAGCAACCAGATAGCGGGAGGGATTGGGACGCAGTATTTT.

The CDR3 spells CSASVQTGANVLTF. The CDR3 DNA reads TGCAGTGCTAGTGTGCAGACTGGGGCCAACGTCCTGACTTTC. The chain joins TRBV20-1 to TRBJ2-6; no clear D gene. This CDR3 spans 14 amino acids. Germline CDR1 and CDR2: DFQATT and SNEGSKA (reference sequence). Deletions cut 3 bases from V and 2 bases from J, with 8 bases between.

The chain combines TRBV20-1 with TRBJ1-4, with D perhaps matching TRBD1 (5 bases). The CDR3 totals 15 residues. Germline lookup yields CDR1 DFQATT and CDR2 SNEGSKA (reference sequence). Trimming stripped 3 bases from V and 5 bases from J, with 16 bases between. DNA for the CDR3: TGCAGTGCTAGTCTGGGGGGACTGAGAAATGAAAAACTGTTTTTT. It encodes CSASLGGLRNEKLFF.

The rearrangement uses TRBV11-2 and TRBJ2-2; D perhaps matches TRBD1 (5 bases). V lost 4 bases and J lost 4, with 16 bases in between. Germline values: CDR1 SGHAT, CDR2 FQNNGV. The CDR3 is 16 residues long. In DNA, the CDR3 is TGTGCCAGCAGCTCGGCGGCAGGGTGGGCCACCGGGGAGCTGTTTTTT. This translates into CASSSAAGWATGELFF.

This clone was observed a few times. The chain has TRBV24-1 and TRBJ1-1, with 8 positions matching TRBD1. V lost 4 bases to trimming and J lost 11 bases; unmatched junction nucleotides: 5. Germline V gene data show CDR1 as KGHDR and CDR2 as SFDVKD. The CDR3 length is 12 residues. CDR3 nucleotides: TGTGCCACCAGTGAGTTCAGGGGGCGGGCTTTCTTT. The encoded protein is CATSEFRGRAFF.

The chain is built from TRBV3-1 (or the pseudogene TRBV3-2) and TRBJ1-6, with D unclear. The CDR3 covers 14 residues. Germline V gene data show CDR1 as LGHDT and CDR2 as YNNKEL (reference sequence). Deletions cut 0 bases from V and 7 bases from J, with 7 bases between. CDR3: CASSQEALNSPLHF. CDR3 nucleotide sequence: TGTGCCAGCAGCCAAGAAGCGTTGAATTCACCCCTCCACTTT.

The chain employs TRBV6-5 and TRBJ2-7, with TRBD2 matching 11 bases. The CDR3 has 14 amino acids. From germline, CDR1 is MNHEY and CDR2 SVGAGI. The junction had 8 bases not matched to a gene; V was cut back by 7 bases and J by 6 bases. CDR3 sequence (DNA): TGTGCCAGCAAAGTACTAGCGGGAGAAAGCGAGCAGTACTTC. Translating gives CASKVLAGESEQYF.